This T cell receptor beta chain was retrieved from a study of regulatory T cells in long-lasting Graves disease. The authors built TCR beta libraries using iRepertoire HTBI primers and Arm-PCR of CDR3 regions. From the multiplex PCR reads, TCRdb called clonotypes with MiXCR, one entry per CDR3 protein. The sample shows under 450,000 distinct CDR3 sequences, 10% to 15% of them seen only once. Overall study results and limits: Persistent disease was associated with favored TRBV28 usage and with favored use of TRBJ1-2 and TRBJ2-5.

The V end lost 11 bases, the J end lost 6 bases, and 25 bases lay between the germline ends. This CDR3 region has 16 residues. Germline CDR1 and CDR2: SEHNR and FQNEAQ (reference sequence). Regarding this clonotype: The antigen is undetermined.

Time point meaning: newly diagnosed GD, antithyroid drugs for less than 3 months. TCR sequences were obtained from RNA taken from PBMCs. The patients included were those that came from an endocrinology department in Xi'an, China. The same specimen was also included in a second study, on T cells in Graves' hyperthyroidism and ophthalmopathy. According to that study: Carried out on the TCR CDR3, a first-round RT-PCR used the HTBI primer set. The model foresaw ophthalmopathy a median about 6.5 months prior to onset.

This material consisted of peripheral blood mononuclear cells (PBMCs), taken at new diagnosis, from a patient treated with antithyroid drugs. This receptor was obtained from a woman under 30 with Graves disease. The rearrangement uses TRBV7-9 and TRBJ2-2; possible D gene TRBD2, 5 bases. In nucleotides, the CDR3 is TGTGCCCCGGCGGGCCCGGAGGTGCGGATCGCCGGGGAGCTGTTTTTT. It specifies CAPAGPEVRIAGELFF.